Listed below are T cell receptor beta chains from one sample, sequenced in a study of T cell responses to AZD1222 COVID-19 vaccine. Measured with immunoSEQ multiplex PCR; TCRdb has only the in-frame clones, and not every one. The sample shows some 180,000 clones, approximately 90% of them seen only once. The specimen comprised peripheral blood, sampled 28 days after the second AZD1222 dose. These receptors were collected from an adult who received the AZD1222 COVID-19 vaccine. Both conserved end residues are part of each CDR3. Each record gives: V gene, D gene, J gene, clone size, CDR3 DNA, CDR3 protein. A D gene is named only where the DNA matches it firmly. Expanded clones are given a class, and other clones once, few, many or no size at all.

TRBV30	NA	TRBJ1-6	NA	TGTGCCTGGGCGTCACTAGGCCGGAGTGGGGGGAATTCACCCCTCCACTTT	CAWASLGRSGGNSPLHF
TRBV5-1	NA	TRBJ1-1	NA	TGCGCCAGCAGTGGGAGAGGGTCAGAAGCTTTCTTT	CASSGRGSEAFF
TRBV7-8	TRBD1	TRBJ1-2	NA	TGTGCCAGCAGCTCCTGGACAGGGAATTATGGCTACACCTTC	CASSSWTGNYGYTF
TRBV5-4	TRBD1	TRBJ2-5	NA	TGTGCCAGCAGCTCGGGAGCGGGACAGGGAAGGGAGACCCAGTACTTC	CASSSGAGQGRETQYF
TRBV6-4	NA	TRBJ2-7	NA	TGTGCCAGCAGTGCCACTGACATGGGGGAGCAGTACTTC	CASSATDMGEQYF
TRBV4-2	NA	TRBJ1-5	NA	TGTGCCAGCAGCCGGGGGGGGGACAATCAGCCCCAGCATTTT	CASSRGGDNQPQHF
TRBV7-9	TRBD1	TRBJ1-4	NA	TGTGCCAGCAGCCCGGGACAGGGGACAACTAATGAAAAACTGTTTTTT	CASSPGQGTTNEKLFF
TRBV30	TRBD1	TRBJ2-1	NA	TGTGCCTATACCGGGACAGAGAGATACAATGAGCAGTTCTTC	CAYTGTERYNEQFF
TRBV9	TRBD1	TRBJ1-1	NA	TGTGCCAGCAGCGTAGCCCCACAGGGGGTGGGCTCGAACACTGAAGCTTTCTTT	CASSVAPQGVGSNTEAFF
TRBV7-9	NA	TRBJ2-2	NA	TGTGCCAGCAGCTTCCTCCCCGGGCCAAACACCGGGGAGCTGTTTTTT	CASSFLPGPNTGELFF
TRBV7-2	NA	TRBJ2-2	once	TGTGCCAGCAGCTTAGCCTTGACAGGGAACACCGGGGAGCTGTTTTTT	CASSLALTGNTGELFF
TRBV6-1	NA	TRBJ1-2	NA	TGTGCCAGCAGTCACCACAGCACAGCTAACTATGGCTACACCTTC	CASSHHSTANYGYTF
TRBV7-9	NA	TRBJ2-7	NA	TGTGCCAGCAGCTTAACCAGTCCCGGTGAGCAGTACTTC	CASSLTSPGEQYF
TRBV7-9	NA	TRBJ1-4	NA	TGTGCCAGCAGCTCCGGGCCCCTCAGAACTAATGAAAAACTGTTTTTT	CASSSGPLRTNEKLFF
TRBV4-1	NA	TRBJ2-7	NA	TGCGCCAGCAGCCAAGATAGGGAAGTGAGAAGGGTCTACGAGCAGTACTTC	CASSQDREVRRVYEQYF
TRBV6-5	NA	TRBJ2-6	NA	TGTGCCAGCACGAGGGTCGGGTCTGGGGCCAACGTCCTGACTTTC	CASTRVGSGANVLTF
TRBV9	TRBD2	TRBJ2-7	NA	TGTGCCAGCAGCGAGGGGGGACTAGCGGGCCGCTACGAGCAGTACTTC	CASSEGGLAGRYEQYF
TRBV28	TRBD2	TRBJ2-1	NA	TGTGCCAGCACGGCTAGCGGGACGCCAAGCTCCTACAATGAGCAGTTCTTC	CASTASGTPSSYNEQFF
TRBV3-1/TRBV3-2	TRBD1	TRBJ1-2	NA	TGTGCCAGCAGCCGCGAAAGTGGAGGGGGCGGTGGCTACACCTTC	CASSRESGGGGGYTF
TRBV6-5	NA	TRBJ2-6	NA	TGTGCCAGCAGTTACGACGCAGCTGGGGCCAACGTCCTGACTTTC	CASSYDAAGANVLTF
TRBV15	NA	TRBJ1-4	NA	TGTGCCACCAGCAGAGATCAACGGGACGTCTATGAAAAACTGTTTTTT	CATSRDQRDVYEKLFF
TRBV10-2	NA	TRBJ1-2	NA	TGCGCCAGCAGTGACCCCGGGGGCTTCAGCTATGGCTACACCTTC	CASSDPGGFSYGYTF
TRBV6-5	NA	TRBJ1-1	once	TGTGCCAGCAGTTTGAGGGCGGGAGCGAACACTGAAGCTTTCTTT	CASSLRAGANTEAFF
TRBV7-9	NA	TRBJ1-2	NA	TGTGCCAGCAGCTTAGTGTGGAAGGGTGGCTACACCTTC	CASSLVWKGGYTF
TRBV5-4	TRBD1	TRBJ2-3	NA	TGTGCCAGCAGCTTACGGGACAGGGCCCCAGATACGCAGTATTTT	CASSLRDRAPDTQYF
TRBV6-6	NA	TRBJ1-1	NA	TGTGCCAGCTGGGGCAGACAGAACACTGAAGCTTTCTTT	CASWGRQNTEAFF
TRBV28	NA	TRBJ1-5	NA	TGTGCCAGCAGTTTGGTCCTGGGCAACAGTCAGCCCCAGCATTTT	CASSLVLGNSQPQHF
TRBV18	TRBD2	TRBJ2-7	NA	TGTGCCAGCTCACCTACTAGCGGGAATGGTTACGAGCAGTACTTC	CASSPTSGNGYEQYF
TRBV27	TRBD2	TRBJ2-1	NA	TGTGCCAGCAGTACCCCTAGCGGGAGGGTTTTAAATGAGCAGTTCTTC	CASSTPSGRVLNEQFF